The T cell receptor (beta chain) under discussion was sequenced for a study of blood T cell repertoires in COVID-19. On the study more broadly: Whether acute or convalescent, the COVID-19 samples came from the United States, Italy and Spain. From T cells, B-cell-depleted T cells, or PBMCs came the material, which was cDNA or gDNA.

CDR1 and CDR2 (germline): SQVTM, ANQGSEA. Trimming shortened V by 7 bases and J by 1 base, and 13 bases separated the two germline ends. The CDR3 has 13 amino acids. The method was immunoSEQ multiplex PCR; TCRdb's version includes in-frame clones alone and lacks a portion of them. Of 350,000 to 450,000 clones listed, roughly nine tenths are singletons. Sequencing input: PBMCs or T cells enriched from blood (not recorded which). The rearrangement links TRBV29-1 to TRBJ1-1; D is possibly TRBD1 (5 bases). This TCR came from a man under 40 who had recovered from COVID-19. In nucleotides, the CDR3 is TGCAGCGCCCTGCGGGGGACGAACACTGAAGCTTTCTTT. Its translation is CSALRGTNTEAFF.